These 29 T cell receptor beta chains came from one sample sequenced in a study of shared T cell receptors in the human thymus. Assay: immunoSEQ multiplex PCR; the TCRdb copy retains only in-frame clones and omits some. The sample consists of some 720,000 clones, 70% to 90% of them appearing once. These data also featured in a second study, about human thymus T cells.

Specimen: thymocytes. These receptors all come from a boy under two years old with a congenital heart defect.

The chain has TRBV6-5 and TRBJ2-7; 8 bases are shared with TRBD1. This CDR3 comprises 12 residues. In germline, CDR1 is MNHEY, CDR2 SVGAGI. V shed 8 bases and J 4 bases; nucleotides not matched to a gene: 4. CDR3 bases: TGTGCCAGCCGGACAGGGAGATACGAGCAGTACTTC. It is translated as CASRTGRYEQYF.

The rearrangement uses TRBV30 and TRBJ2-6; 8 nucleotides line up with TRBD1. J gave up 0 bases and V 0 bases, and 7 bases lay outside the gene matches. Germline assignment: CDR1 GTSNPN and CDR2 SVGIG (reference sequence). This CDR3 has 18 residues. Here the CDR3 reads CAWSVVGTGASGANVLTF. The CDR3 region has the DNA TGTGCCTGGAGTGTAGTTGGGACAGGCGCCTCTGGGGCCAACGTCCTGACTTTC.

J is TRBJ1-1 and V is TRBV6-1; a weak D match, TRBD1 (6 bases). The CDR3 extends over 11 amino acids. CDR1 and CDR2 (germline): MNHNS, SASEGT. The V end lost 5 bases, the J end lost 6 bases, and 7 bases lay between the germline ends. The CDR3 nucleotides are TGTGCCAGCAGTCGGACAGCTGAAGCTTTCTTT. The encoded protein is CASSRTAEAFF.

This clone was seen only once. V usage is TRBV27 and J usage is TRBJ2-1, with 8 positions matching TRBD1. V shed 10 bases, J shed 2 bases, and the junction held 10 bases outside the gene matches. Germline CDR1 and CDR2: MNHEY and SMNVEV (reference sequence). This CDR3 region has 15 residues. CDR3 nucleotides: TGTGCCACCCATACAGGGGGACCCACCTACAATGAGCAGTTCTTC. Protein: CATHTGGPTYNEQFF.

A word on this clone: The same CDR3 arises from other DNA sequences in this sample as well. The CDR3 loop reads CASSRDRGYEQYF. Written as DNA, the CDR3 is TGCGCCAGCAGCCGGGACAGGGGTTACGAGCAGTACTTC. The chain uses TRBV5-1 and TRBJ2-7; 10 bases agree with TRBD1. Germline loops: CDR1 SGHRS, CDR2 YFSETQ. The trim removed 4 bases at V and 4 bases at J, leaving 2 bases unmatched. CDR3 length: 13 amino acids.

This chain joins TRBV6-5 and TRBJ2-7, with TRBD1 matching over 8 bases. The V and J ends lost 6 bases and 1 base, in that order; junction bases with no gene match: 8. CDR3 length: 15 residues. Germline-derived CDR1 and CDR2 are MNHEY and SVGAGI. In nucleotides, the CDR3 is TGTGCCAGCAGCAAGGGACAGGTACAATCCTACGAGCAGTACTTC. It specifies CASSKGQVQSYEQYF.

This chain connects TRBV6-1 to TRBJ2-7; TRBD1 aligns across 8 bases. This CDR3 contains 16 residues. CDR1 MNHNS and CDR2 SASEGT come from the germline V gene. After removal of 1 base from V and 2 bases from J, the junction contained 7 bases not matched to a gene. The CDR3 loop is CASSEEGQGSTYEQYF. DNA for the CDR3: TGTGCCAGCAGTGAAGAAGGACAGGGCTCAACCTACGAGCAGTACTTC.

This sequence joins TRBV6-1 and TRBJ1-3; D uncertain. The CDR3 consists of 15 residues. Per the germline V gene, CDR1 is MNHNS and CDR2 is SASEGT. V gave up 5 bases and J gave up 0 bases, with 11 bases separating them. The CDR3 loop reads CASSQGLHSGNTIYF. As DNA, the CDR3 is TGTGCCAGCAGTCAAGGACTGCACTCTGGAAACACCATATATTTT.

The V and J genes are TRBV4-3 and TRBJ1-4; no reliable D call. This CDR3 spans 14 amino acids. Germline values: CDR1 LGHNA, CDR2 YSLEER. V was cut by 4 bases and J by 4 bases, with 10 bases left in between. CDR3 DNA: TGCGCCAGCAGCCTCTCCCGGGGTAATGAAAAACTGTTTTTT. It yields the protein CASSLSRGNEKLFF.

This clone appeared once. The chain combines TRBV5-6 with TRBJ2-7, with 10 positions matching TRBD2. Germline V gene data show CDR1 as SGHDT and CDR2 as YYEEEE. This CDR3 spans 15 amino acids. Trimming at V came to 10 bases and at J to 6 bases, leaving 16 bases not matched to a gene. For the CDR3, the DNA is TGTGCCTCAACAGAACTAGCGGGAATTGGCTGCGAGCAGTACTTC. Translating it yields CASTELAGIGCEQYF. The full variable domain, in which reference TRBV5-6 and TRBJ2-7 provide the parts outside the CDR3, is DAGVTQSPTHLIKTRGQQVTLRCSPKSGHDTVSWYQQALGQGPQFIFQYYEEEERQRGNFPDRFSGHQFPNYSSELNVNALLLGDSALYLCASTELAGIGCEQYFGPGTRLTVT.

The chain links TRBV4-1 to TRBJ1-1; a possible D gene is TRBD1 (6 bases). V lost 3 bases to trimming and J lost 8 bases, with 25 bases between them. CDR1 is MGHRA and CDR2 is YSYEKL in the germline V gene. There are 17 residues in the CDR3. CDR3 coding DNA: TGCGCCAGCAGCCACAGAGGGGGGGAGGGCGCGCGCGCCGAAGCTTTCTTT. Translated: CASSHRGGEGARAEAFF.

DNA of the CDR3: TGCGCCAGCCCCCCAAGACTAGCGGGAGAGGAGGAGACCCAGTACTTC. Its translation: CASPPRLAGEEETQYF. This rearrangement joins TRBV23-1 to TRBJ2-5; 12 bases map to TRBD2. TRBV23-1 is annotated as an ORF whose role is uncertain. The CDR3 runs 16 residues. Trimming at V came to 8 bases and at J to 5 bases, leaving 12 bases not matched to a gene.

This clone was observed a single time. The CDR3 nucleotides read TGTGCCAGCAGGCGGGACTATGAAAAACTGTTTTTT. Translation: CASRRDYEKLFF. The chain is built from TRBV7-9 and TRBJ1-4, with D maybe TRBD1 (5 bases). Germline V CDR1 and CDR2: SEHNR, FQNEAQ (reference sequence). V gave up 6 bases and J gave up 6 bases, with 8 bases separating them. The CDR3 runs to 12 residues.

This sequence joins TRBV27 and TRBJ2-4; D might be TRBD1 (5 bases). The CDR3 has 15 amino acids. Trimming removed 4 bases from V and 5 bases from J, with 15 bases in between. Germline V gives CDR1 MNHEY, CDR2 SMNVEV (reference sequence). The CDR3 loop reads CASSSGHPGENIQYF. The CDR3 DNA reads as TGTGCCAGCAGTTCCGGACACCCTGGGGAAAACATTCAGTACTTC.

This chain uses TRBV28 with TRBJ1-3; TRBD1 matches 9 bases. Germline V gene lookup returns CDR1 MDHEN and CDR2 SYDVKM. This CDR3 is built from 18 residues. V was clipped by 2 bases and J by 4 bases; unmatched bases: 12. CDR3 in amino acids: CASSLLRTQGASGNTIYF. Written as DNA, the CDR3 is TGTGCCAGCAGTTTACTACGGACACAGGGGGCGTCCGGAAACACCATATATTTT.

V is TRBV4-3 and J is TRBJ2-7; TRBD1 matches 8 bases. The germline V gene has CDR1 LGHNA and CDR2 YSLEER. J gave up 3 bases and V 6 bases, and 7 bases lay outside the gene matches. The CDR3 extends over 14 amino acids. CDR3 in DNA: TGCGCCAGCAGTTCCGGGACAGGCCGCTACGAGCAGTACTTC. The encoded protein is CASSSGTGRYEQYF.

This CDR3 reads CATSRFDRGTGVPSGANVLTF. CDR3 coding DNA: TGTGCCACCAGCAGGTTCGATAGGGGGACAGGGGTCCCCTCTGGGGCCAACGTCCTGACTTTC. The chain combines TRBV15 with TRBJ2-6, with TRBD1 matching over 10 bases. The CDR3 runs 21 residues. The V gene's germline CDR1 is LNHNV and CDR2 YYDKDF (reference sequence). Losses at the gene ends were 3 bases for V and 0 bases for J; bases not matched to a gene: 14.

This chain uses TRBV29-1 with TRBJ2-7, with a weak D call TRBD2 (5 bases). The CDR3 has 13 amino acids. The germline CDR1 and CDR2 sequences are SQVTM and ANQGSEA. The V end lost 4 bases, the J end lost 1 base, and 11 bases lay between the germline ends. DNA for the CDR3: TGCAGCGTTGTTTTTGGGGAGTCCTACGAGCAGTACTTC. It is translated as CSVVFGESYEQYF.

The V gene is TRBV5-1, the J gene TRBJ2-5; D uncertain. Germline CDR1 reads SGHRS; CDR2 reads YFSETQ. The V and J ends lost 1 base and 5 bases respectively, with 12 bases between them. This CDR3 is built from 14 residues. CDR3 sequence reads: CASSLSPGGETQYF. CDR3 coding DNA: TGCGCCAGCAGCTTGTCCCCGGGTGGGGAGACCCAGTACTTC.

The J gene is TRBJ2-4, the V gene TRBV7-2, with D possibly being TRBD2 (7 bases). Deletions cut 6 bases from V and 7 bases from J, with 19 bases between. Germline V lookup: CDR1 SGHTA, CDR2 FQGNSA. The CDR3 sequence is 15 residues long. Here the CDR3 DNA reads TGTGCCAGCAGTCAGGAGTGGGAGGGGGGGAACATTCAGTACTTC. Its protein product is CASSQEWEGGNIQYF. Using reference TRBV7-2 and TRBJ2-4 for the parts outside the CDR3, the full variable domain is GAGVSQSPSNKVTEKGKDVELRCDPISGHTALYWYRQSLGQGLEFLIYFQGNSAPDKSGLPSDRFSAERTGGSVSTLTIQRTQQEDSAVYLCASSQEWEGGNIQYFGAGTRLSVL.

This clone has just one count. The gene calls are TRBV2 and TRBJ1-3; D gene ambiguous. Germline V CDR1 and CDR2: SNHLY, FYNNEI. This CDR3 region has 19 residues. Trimming removed 0 bases at V and 1 base at J, with 19 bases between. The CDR3 is CASSEARGLRLLSGNTIYF. The CDR3, as DNA: TGTGCCAGCAGTGAAGCGCGGGGTCTACGCTTACTATCTGGAAACACCATATATTTT.

The gene calls are TRBV6-5 and TRBJ2-5; 14 nucleotides agree with TRBD2. Germline V gene lookup returns CDR1 MNHEY and CDR2 SVGAGI. V trimming: 4 bases; J trimming: 5 bases; junction bases outside the gene matches: 6. The CDR3 length is 16 residues. CDR3: CASSFPGLAGEETQYF. CDR3 DNA: TGTGCCAGCAGTTTTCCGGGACTAGCGGGAGAGGAGACCCAGTACTTC.

This chain joins TRBV27 and TRBJ1-5; 8 bases are a match to TRBD1. CDR3 size: 15 residues. Germline CDR1 MNHEY, CDR2 SMNVEV (reference sequence). V was clipped by 6 bases and J by 7 bases; unmatched bases: 11. The CDR3 DNA reads as TGTGCCAGCAGCCTCAGGACAGGGCAAGGGCAGCCCCAGCATTTT. Protein: CASSLRTGQGQPQHF.

This chain connects TRBV27 to TRBJ2-3; 8 bases map to TRBD2. J gave up 6 bases and V 7 bases, and 3 bases lay outside the gene matches. This CDR3 spans 12 amino acids. In germline, CDR1 is MNHEY, CDR2 SMNVEV (reference sequence). CDR3 loop: CASTRGGDTQYF. In DNA form, the CDR3 reads TGTGCCAGCACCCGGGGGGGGGATACGCAGTATTTT.

The chain couples TRBV5-1 to TRBJ1-2, with TRBD1 matching 8 bases. J was trimmed by 4 bases and V by 5 bases; bases with no gene match: 10. CDR3 length: 15 residues. Per germline, CDR1 SGHRS and CDR2 YFSETQ. The CDR3: CASSKDRDGAYGYTF. In nucleotides, the CDR3 is TGCGCCAGCAGTAAGGACAGGGACGGGGCCTATGGCTACACCTTC.

The chain is built from TRBV7-2 and TRBJ2-5; 7 bases line up with TRBD2. CDR1 SGHTA and CDR2 FQGNSA come from the germline V gene. Trimming removed 0 bases from V and 5 bases from J; junction bases left unmatched: 12. The CDR3 spans 17 residues. In DNA, the CDR3 is TGTGCCAGCAGCTTAGCCTCACCCCGGGGGGATCTTGAGACCCAGTACTTC. It specifies CASSLASPRGDLETQYF.

The gene calls are TRBV10-3 and TRBJ2-1; TRBD2 aligns across 10 bases. V trimming: 5 bases; J trimming: 8 bases; junction bases outside the gene matches: 9. This CDR3 has 15 amino acids. Germline V CDR1 and CDR2: ENHRY, SYGVKD. In DNA form, the CDR3 reads TGTGCCATCAGTTTTGAGCGGGAGGGGGTCGATGAGCAGTTCTTC. Translated: CAISFEREGVDEQFF.

The chain is built from TRBV19 and TRBJ2-7; 7 nucleotides line up with TRBD1. The junction had 6 bases not matched to a gene; V was cut back by 5 bases and J by 2 bases. The CDR3 covers 14 residues. CDR1 and CDR2 from the germline V gene are LNHDA and SQIVND (reference sequence). The CDR3 nucleotides are TGTGCCAGTAGTTGGGCAGGGGGTACCTACGAGCAGTACTTC. As protein: CASSWAGGTYEQYF. Full variable domain (missing parts from reference TRBV19 and TRBJ2-7): DGGITQSPKYLFRKEGQNVTLSCEQNLNHDAMYWYRQDPGQGLRLIYYSQIVNDFQKGDIAEGYSVSREKKESFPLTVTSAQKNPTAFYLCASSWAGGTYEQYFGPGTRLTVT.

This rearrangement joins TRBV5-4 to TRBJ2-7, with D maybe TRBD1 (6 bases). V gave up 2 bases and J gave up 0 bases, with 15 bases separating them. Germline CDR1 SGHNT, CDR2 YYREEE (reference sequence). There are 16 residues in the CDR3. CDR3 in amino acids: CASSFQTDRSSYEQYF. DNA for the CDR3: TGTGCCAGCAGCTTCCAGACCGACAGGAGCTCCTACGAGCAGTACTTC.